These 32 T cell receptor beta chains originate from one sample sequenced in a study of cytomegalovirus exposure and HLA in healthy donors. Primers: 60 Vbeta forward and 13 Jbeta reverse. The assay was immunoSEQ multiplex PCR, and TCRdb's table has in-frame clones only and misses some. The sample consists of approximately 80,000 clones, 70% to 75% of them appearing once. Sequenced material: PBMCs. The receptors here all came from a man in his fifties or sixties in good health and CMV-seronegative.

Only a few counts were recorded for this clone. Written as DNA, the CDR3 is TGTGCCAGCGGACCGGGTGCCCAGGGTAGGGGCTACACCTTC. This codes for CASGPGAQGRGYTF. The V call is TRBV6-5, the J call TRBJ1-2; possible D gene TRBD1, 5 bases. The CDR3 is 14 amino acids. The germline V gene has CDR1 MNHEY and CDR2 SVGAGI. The V and J ends lost 8 bases and 8 bases respectively, with 21 bases between them.

The chain combines TRBV10-3 with TRBJ2-3; D perhaps matches TRBD2 (6 bases). Trimming took 6 bases from V and 6 from J, leaving 16 bases between them. The CDR3 is 14 residues long. Germline loops: CDR1 ENHRY, CDR2 SYGVKD. The CDR3 nucleotides read TGTGCCATCAGCAGACTAGAGCCTCCGGATACGCAGTATTTT. Translation: CAISRLEPPDTQYF.

The chain has TRBV18 and TRBJ2-3; 12 bases line up with TRBD1. This CDR3 contains 16 residues. With 3 bases clipped from V and 4 bases from J, the junction kept 5 bases outside the gene matches. Germline V gene sequence: CDR1 KGHSH, CDR2 LQKENI. This chain's CDR3 is CASSPGQGALADTQYF. The DNA of the CDR3 is TGTGCCAGCTCACCGGGACAGGGGGCGTTGGCAGATACGCAGTATTTT.

The V call is TRBV5-1, the J call TRBJ2-1, with 9 bases matching TRBD1. CDR3 length: 14 residues. Germline assignment: CDR1 SGHRS and CDR2 YFSETQ. Losses at the gene ends were 7 bases for V and 7 bases for J; bases not matched to a gene: 9. The CDR3 sequence is CASGDRVGGNEQFF. CDR3 coding DNA: TGCGCCAGCGGGGACAGGGTAGGAGGAAATGAGCAGTTCTTC.

This rearrangement joins TRBV6-5 to TRBJ1-2; TRBD1 matches at 7 bases. The V and J ends lost 6 bases and 3 bases, in that order; junction bases with no gene match: 10. This CDR3 is 15 amino acids long. CDR1 and CDR2 from the germline V gene are MNHEY and SVGAGI. DNA of the CDR3: TGTGCCAGCAGGCCCCAGGGGGGACCCTACTATGGCTACACCTTC. It codes for CASRPQGGPYYGYTF.

This clone showed up just a few times. The chain uses TRBV6-5 and TRBJ1-5, with D perhaps matching TRBD1 (5 bases). The CDR3 sequence is 14 residues long. Germline CDR1 is MNHEY and CDR2 is SVGAGI. Trimming pared 9 bases from V and 5 bases from J, leaving 17 bases between. The CDR3 coding sequence is TGTGCCAGTTCGTTCGACAGTTGGGATCAGCCCCAGCATTTT. It is translated as CASSFDSWDQPQHF.

This clone was recorded once. The chain recombines TRBV7-8 with TRBJ1-1; D might be TRBD1 (6 bases). In germline, CDR1 is SGHVS, CDR2 FQNEAQ. V lost 5 bases to trimming and J lost 1 base, with 11 bases between them. The CDR3 totals 14 residues. CDR3 in DNA: TGTGCCAGCAGCCTCGACAGGAGGAACACTGAAGCTTTCTTT. Residues: CASSLDRRNTEAFF. Full variable domain (rest looked up from reference TRBV7-8 and TRBJ1-1): GAGVSQSPRYKVAKRGQDVALRCDPISGHVSLFWYQQALGQGPEFLTYFQNEAQLDKSGLPSDRFFAERPEGSVSTLKIQRTQQEDSAVYLCASSLDRRNTEAFFGQGTRLTVV.

This clone was seen a few times. This sequence joins TRBV30 and TRBJ2-1; D not certain. There are 11 residues in the CDR3. Trimming cost V 0 bases and J 10 bases, with 7 bases left between them. Looked up from germline, CDR1 is GTSNPN and CDR2 is SVGIG (reference sequence). The CDR3 region is CAWSVRREQFF. The CDR3 region has the DNA TGTGCCTGGAGTGTACGTCGGGAGCAGTTCTTC.

A few counts support this clone. This chain uses TRBV6-5 with TRBJ1-5; TRBD1 aligns across 8 bases. Germline CDR1 reads MNHEY; CDR2 reads SVGAGI. V was clipped by 6 bases and J by 9 bases; unmatched bases: 10. This CDR3 has 14 amino acids. This CDR3 reads CASSQGQGLRPQHF. The CDR3 DNA reads as TGTGCCAGCAGCCAAGGACAGGGACTAAGGCCCCAGCATTTT.

The rearrangement uses TRBV4-2 and TRBJ2-3; 10 positions match TRBD2. Germline V gene data show CDR1 as LGHNA and CDR2 as YNFKEQ. With V trimmed by 4 bases and J by 0 bases, 13 bases remained unmatched. CDR3 length: 19 residues. DNA for the CDR3: TGTGCCAGCAGCCGCCGGGGATCTAGCGGGGGCTTTAGCACAGATACGCAGTATTTT. It yields the protein CASSRRGSSGGFSTDTQYF.

This chain links TRBV2 with TRBJ1-2, with D unresolved. The V gene lost 1 base and the J gene lost 8 bases, with 8 bases spanning the gap. This CDR3 contains 12 residues. Germline values: CDR1 SNHLY, CDR2 FYNNEI. CDR3 protein: CASSEGSGGYTF. CDR3 in DNA: TGTGCCAGCAGTGAAGGGAGTGGGGGCTACACCTTC. The variable domain in full, completed from reference TRBV2 and TRBJ1-2, reads EPEVTQTPSHQVTQMGQEVILRCVPISNHLYFYWYRQILGQKVEFLVSFYNNEISEKSEIFDDQFSVERPDGSNFTLKIRSTKLEDSAMYFCASSEGSGGYTFGSGTRLTVV.

The rearrangement uses TRBV9 and TRBJ1-1; 9 bases map to TRBD1. From germline, CDR1 is SGDLS and CDR2 YYNGEE. This CDR3 is 13 amino acids long. V lost 5 bases, J lost 2 bases, and 1 base stayed unmatched. The CDR3 here is CASRGQGNTEAFF. The CDR3 bases are TGTGCCAGCAGGGGACAGGGCAACACTGAAGCTTTCTTT.

At least ten counts were recorded for this clone. The V and J genes are TRBV27 and TRBJ2-1, with a weak D call TRBD2 (7 bases). Trimming cost V 2 bases and J 5 bases, with 16 bases left between them. This CDR3 region has 16 residues. Per germline, CDR1 MNHEY and CDR2 SMNVEV (reference sequence). The CDR3 loop reads CASSLPLGGGNNEQFF. In DNA form, the CDR3 reads TGTGCCAGCAGTTTACCCTTAGGGGGGGGAAACAATGAGCAGTTCTTC.

The genes are TRBV6-5 and TRBJ2-7; tentatively, D is TRBD2 (5 bases). Germline lookup yields CDR1 MNHEY and CDR2 SVGAGI. The CDR3 is 13 amino acids. Trimming pared 0 bases from V and 5 bases from J, leaving 8 bases between. In DNA, the CDR3 is TGTGCCAGCAGTTACTCGACGGGAAACGAGCAGTACTTC. Translated: CASSYSTGNEQYF.

Here the CDR3 reads CASSSGQGYNEQFF. CDR3 nucleotide sequence: TGTGCCAGCAGCTCGGGACAGGGTTACAATGAGCAGTTCTTC. J is TRBJ2-1 and V is TRBV7-2; 9 nucleotides line up with TRBD1. CDR1 is SGHTA, CDR2 FQGNSA, per germline. This CDR3 contains 14 residues. The ends lost 4 bases at V and 4 bases at J; junction bases unmatched: 2.

The chain has TRBV5-4 and TRBJ1-6; tentative D call: TRBD1 (5 bases). Per the germline V gene, CDR1 is SGHNT and CDR2 is YYREEE (reference sequence). The CDR3 loop spans 14 amino acids. Trimming stripped 2 bases from V and 10 bases from J, with 13 bases between. The CDR3 DNA reads TGTGCCAGCAGCTTTTCACAGGCAGACTCACCCCTCCACTTT. Translating it yields CASSFSQADSPLHF.

The chain links TRBV19 to TRBJ1-4, with TRBD1 as a possible D gene (6 bases). Germline V gene sequence: CDR1 LNHDA, CDR2 SQIVND (reference sequence). CDR3 length: 12 residues. V was trimmed by 5 bases and J by 8 bases, leaving 9 bases between them. CDR3 protein: CASSEQGEKLFF. The CDR3 DNA reads as TGTGCCAGTAGTGAGCAGGGGGAAAAACTGTTTTTT.

The chain has TRBV30 and TRBJ2-3, with 14 bases aligning to TRBD2. The germline gives CDR1 GTSNPN, CDR2 SVGIG (reference sequence). The CDR3 is made up of 19 amino acids. V shed 1 base, J shed 0 bases, and the junction held 9 bases outside the gene matches. The CDR3 sequence: CAWSAGTSGGHLSTDTQYF. DNA for the CDR3: TGTGCCTGGAGTGCGGGGACTAGCGGGGGACATTTGAGCACAGATACGCAGTATTTT. Based on the CDR3 plus reference TRBV30 and TRBJ2-3, the full variable domain is SQTIHQWPATLVQPVGSPLSLECTVEGTSNPNLYWYRQAAGRGLQLLFYSVGIGQISSEVPQNLSASRPQDRQFILSSKKLLLSDSGFYLCAWSAGTSGGHLSTDTQYFGPGTRLTVL.

The chain links TRBV18 to TRBJ1-1; no definite D call. Germline loops: CDR1 KGHSH, CDR2 LQKENI. The CDR3 is made up of 13 amino acids. V lost 2 bases and J 1 base, leaving 5 bases between the germline ends. For the CDR3, the DNA is TGTGCCAGCTCACCAGGCAGGAACACTGAAGCTTTCTTT. Translated: CASSPGRNTEAFF. The full variable domain, rest sourced from reference TRBV18 and TRBJ1-1, is NAGVMQNPRHLVRRRGQEARLRCSPMKGHSHVYWYRQLPEEGLKFMVYLQKENIIDESGMPKERFSAEFPKEGPSILRIQQVVRGDSAAYFCASSPGRNTEAFFGQGTRLTVV.

V is TRBV29-1 and J is TRBJ2-3, with a tentative D call TRBD2 (5 bases). This CDR3 is built from 14 residues. Looked up from germline, CDR1 is SQVTM and CDR2 is ANQGSEA. V gave up 7 bases and J gave up 0 bases, with 14 bases separating them. As DNA, the CDR3 is TGCAGCGCCCCGGACTTCGCTAGCACAGATACGCAGTATTTT. It specifies CSAPDFASTDTQYF.

In this sample, this clone turned up a few times. J is TRBJ2-7 and V is TRBV6-5; D might be TRBD2 (6 bases). CDR1 is MNHEY and CDR2 is SVGAGI in the germline V gene. The length of the CDR3 is 13 residues. Trimming removed 7 bases from V and 2 bases from J, with 12 bases in between. The CDR3 bases are TGTGCCAGCACCGGGACTGATGCCTACGAGCAGTACTTC. This encodes CASTGTDAYEQYF.

V usage is TRBV7-9 and J usage is TRBJ2-7, with a weak D call TRBD1 (6 bases). Germline V gene data show CDR1 as SEHNR and CDR2 as FQNEAQ (reference sequence). The CDR3 runs to 15 residues. V was clipped by 0 bases and J by 6 bases, with 15 bases between them. The CDR3 loop reads CASSLAVGAGVEQYF. CDR3 sequence (DNA): TGTGCCAGCAGCTTAGCCGTAGGGGCAGGGGTCGAGCAGTACTTC.

The chain carries TRBV7-3 and TRBJ1-6; TRBD1 might be the D (5 bases). Trimming shortened V by 5 bases and J by 10 bases, and 15 bases separated the two germline ends. Germline V CDR1 and CDR2: SGHTA, FQGTGA. This CDR3 has 14 amino acids. The CDR3 loop is CASSAAGGNSPLHF. The CDR3 nucleotides are TGTGCCAGCAGCGCCGCGGGGGGGAACTCACCCCTCCACTTT.

J is TRBJ2-1 and V is TRBV21-1; the DNA was not used to check the table's D call, TRBD2. TRBV21-1 is tagged as a pseudogene. This CDR3 is 15 amino acids long. The CDR3 sequence: CASSVKGSGEYEQFF. The CDR3, as DNA: TGTGCCAGCAGCGTGAAAGGGTCGGGGGAGTATGAGCAGTTCTTC.

The CDR3 DNA is TGTGCCCTGCCCGCTAGCGGGGACAATGAGCAGTTCTTC. Translating gives CALPASGDNEQFF. V usage is TRBV30 and J usage is TRBJ2-1; 9 positions match TRBD2. Trimming removed 8 bases from V and 5 bases from J; junction bases left unmatched: 7. CDR1 is GTSNPN and CDR2 is SVGIG in the germline V gene (reference sequence). This CDR3 is built from 13 residues.

The chain has TRBV12-5 and TRBJ2-7; 7 bases map to TRBD1. Germline V gene data show CDR1 as LGHNT and CDR2 as FRNRAP. The CDR3 spans 17 residues. J lost 2 bases, V lost 2 bases, and 12 bases had no gene match. The CDR3: CASGLSPPRDSAYEQYF. The CDR3 DNA follows: TGTGCTAGTGGTTTGTCACCACCCCGGGACAGCGCCTACGAGCAGTACTTC.

The CDR3 reads CASSRSPPDRTLPGGVSGNTIYF. CDR3 in DNA: TGTGCCAGCTCACGGTCCCCCCCGGACAGAACCTTACCTGGTGGGGTTTCTGGAAACACCATATATTTT. V and J are TRBV18 and TRBJ1-3; perhaps TRBD1 as D (6 bases). The V and J ends lost 4 bases and 1 base respectively, with 35 bases between them. Germline V gene lookup returns CDR1 KGHSH and CDR2 LQKENI. CDR3 size: 23 residues. The full variable domain, with the rest looked up from reference TRBV18 and TRBJ1-3, is NAGVMQNPRHLVRRRGQEARLRCSPMKGHSHVYWYRQLPEEGLKFMVYLQKENIIDESGMPKERFSAEFPKEGPSILRIQQVVRGDSAAYFCASSRSPPDRTLPGGVSGNTIYFGEGSWLTVV.

The chain employs TRBV6-5 and TRBJ2-2; 9 nucleotides line up with TRBD1. Germline CDR1 and CDR2: MNHEY and SVGAGI. Trimming at V came to 8 bases and at J to 8 bases, leaving 3 bases not matched to a gene. This CDR3 is 12 amino acids long. CDR3 sequence: CASHRGPGELFF. CDR3 DNA: TGTGCCAGCCACAGGGGGCCGGGGGAGCTGTTTTTT.

The chain couples TRBV10-3 to TRBJ2-5; the match to TRBD1 covers 7 bases. The DNA end lines up better with TRBJ2-7; the J call may be wrong. The CDR3 runs to 13 residues. Per germline, CDR1 ENHRY and CDR2 SYGVKD. As DNA, the CDR3 is TGTGCCATCTCCAGGGGGACCGCCTACGAGCAGTACTTC. Amino acids: CAISRGTAYEQYF.

V and J are TRBV5-1 and TRBJ2-7; no clear D. Per germline, CDR1 SGHRS and CDR2 YFSETQ. V was cut by 0 bases and J by 4 bases, with 11 bases left in between. This CDR3 has 14 residues. The CDR3 is CASSLEVGVYEQYF. CDR3 coding DNA: TGCGCCAGCAGCTTGGAGGTTGGAGTTTACGAGCAGTACTTC.

This chain links TRBV30 with TRBJ2-1; TRBD1 might be the D (6 bases). Germline CDR1 GTSNPN, CDR2 SVGIG (reference sequence). V was clipped by 0 bases and J by 1 base, with 13 bases between them. The CDR3 contains 16 residues. The chain's CDR3 is CAWSVAGANSYNEQFF. In nucleotides, the CDR3 is TGTGCCTGGAGTGTGGCAGGGGCTAATTCCTACAATGAGCAGTTCTTC. The full variable domain, with the rest looked up from reference TRBV30 and TRBJ2-1, is SQTIHQWPATLVQPVGSPLSLECTVEGTSNPNLYWYRQAAGRGLQLLFYSVGIGQISSEVPQNLSASRPQDRQFILSSKKLLLSDSGFYLCAWSVAGANSYNEQFFGPGTRLTVL.

The V call is TRBV10-3, the J call TRBJ2-3; D perhaps matches TRBD2 (7 bases). The CDR3 has 15 amino acids. Trimming removed 3 bases at V and 2 bases at J, with 12 bases between. Germline assignment: CDR1 ENHRY and CDR2 SYGVKD. The CDR3 sequence: CAISDGGGHTDTQYF. CDR3 nucleotide sequence: TGTGCCATCAGTGATGGGGGGGGGCACACAGATACGCAGTATTTT.